This TCR beta chain was recovered during a study of cytomegalovirus exposure and HLA in healthy donors. Findings and limits, study-wide: Using a false discovery rate of 0.05, a later analysis showed that 16,951 TCR beta sequences were associated with HLA alleles.

A note on this clone: What it binds is not known.

Germline-derived CDR1 and CDR2 are LNHDA and SQIVND (reference sequence). This CDR3 has 17 residues. The V and J ends lost 0 bases and 2 bases respectively, with 17 bases between them. The primer mix had 60 Vbeta and 13 Jbeta primers. The assay was immunoSEQ multiplex PCR, and TCRdb's table has in-frame clones only and misses some. The profile shows around 150,000 clones, roughly 80% of them singletons. Material for sequencing was PBMCs. The rearrangement links TRBV19 to TRBJ2-7; maybe TRBD2 (8 bases). The sequence came from a man between 18 and 29 years old in good health and CMV-seronegative. The DNA for the CDR3 is TGTGCCAGTAGTATAGAAGTTGGCGGGGGGACAGCCTACGAGCAGTACTTC. It specifies CASSIEVGGGTAYEQYF.